This TCR beta chain stems from a study of blood T cell repertoires in COVID-19. The CDR3 runs 15 residues. The V gene's germline CDR1 is SEHNR and CDR2 FQNEAQ (reference sequence). V shed 3 bases and J 2 bases; nucleotides not matched to a gene: 6. Enrolled during active infection, Seattle patients were then followed longitudinally. Original data processing: For nucleated cells, counts were estimated from reference gene primer amplification. The data were produced by immunoSEQ multiplex PCR, yet TCRdb's version contains in-frame clones alone and is incomplete. Clone size and V and J calls were adopted from that table, with D and trimming inferred from the DNA. The sample lists about 170,000 clones, 92% occurring once.

The material sequenced was peripheral blood. This receptor was identified in a man aged 30 to 39 with COVID-19, enrolled during active disease. The chain links TRBV7-9 to TRBJ2-7, with 8 bases matching TRBD1. In DNA, the CDR3 is TGTGCCAGCAGCTTTTTCATACAGGGGGCCTACGAGCAGTACTTC. Translation gives CASSFFIQGAYEQYF.